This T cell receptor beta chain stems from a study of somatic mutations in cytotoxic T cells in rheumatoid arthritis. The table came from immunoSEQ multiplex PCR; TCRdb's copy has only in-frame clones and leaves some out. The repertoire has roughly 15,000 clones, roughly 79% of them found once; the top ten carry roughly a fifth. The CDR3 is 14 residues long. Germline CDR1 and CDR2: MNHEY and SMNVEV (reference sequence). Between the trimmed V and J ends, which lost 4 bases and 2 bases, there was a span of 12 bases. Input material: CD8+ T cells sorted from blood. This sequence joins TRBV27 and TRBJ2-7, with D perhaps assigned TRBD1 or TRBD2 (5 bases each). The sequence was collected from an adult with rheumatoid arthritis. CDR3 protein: CASSSGTAAYEQYF. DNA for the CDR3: TGTGCCAGCAGTTCCGGGACGGCCGCCTACGAGCAGTACTTC.